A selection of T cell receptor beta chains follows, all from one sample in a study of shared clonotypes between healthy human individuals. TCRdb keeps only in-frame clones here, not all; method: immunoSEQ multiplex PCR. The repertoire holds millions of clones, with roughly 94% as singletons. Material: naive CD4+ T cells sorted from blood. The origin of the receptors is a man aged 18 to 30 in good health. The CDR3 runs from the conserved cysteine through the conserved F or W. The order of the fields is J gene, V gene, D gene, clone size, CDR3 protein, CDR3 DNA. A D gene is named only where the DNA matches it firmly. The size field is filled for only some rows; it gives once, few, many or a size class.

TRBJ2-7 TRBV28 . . CASSLWEGGYEQYF TGTGCCAGCAGTTTGTGGGAAGGGGGCTACGAGCAGTACTTC
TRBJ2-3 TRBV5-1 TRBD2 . CASSLGLAGKSTDTQYF TGCGCCAGCAGCCTGGGACTAGCGGGGAAAAGCACAGATACGCAGTATTTT
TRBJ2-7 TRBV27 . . CASRTYPYEQYF TGTGCCAGCAGGACCTATCCCTACGAGCAGTACTTC
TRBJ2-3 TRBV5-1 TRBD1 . CASSLGGTGATDTQYF TGCGCCAGCAGCTTGGGTGGGACAGGGGCTACAGATACGCAGTATTTT
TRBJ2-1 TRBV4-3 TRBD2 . CASSQEALGSRTSGLYNEQFF TGCGCCAGCAGCCAAGAAGCCCTGGGCAGTCGAACTAGCGGCTTATACAATGAGCAGTTCTTC
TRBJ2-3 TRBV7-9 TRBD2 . CASSRFLAGDSTDTQYF TGTGCCAGCAGCCGTTTCCTAGCGGGGGACAGCACAGATACGCAGTATTTT
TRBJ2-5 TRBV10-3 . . CAISDRGKETQYF TGTGCCATCAGTGATAGAGGGAAAGAGACCCAGTACTTC
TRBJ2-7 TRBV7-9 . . CASSLDPGGYEQYF TGTGCCAGCAGCTTAGACCCGGGTGGGTACGAGCAGTACTTC
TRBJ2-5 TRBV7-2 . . CASGGVPETQYF TGTGCCAGCGGAGGGGTACCGGAGACCCAGTACTTC
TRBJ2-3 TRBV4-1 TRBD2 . CASSQPTSGRRTDTQYF TGCGCCAGCAGCCAACCTACTAGCGGGAGAAGGACAGATACGCAGTATTTT
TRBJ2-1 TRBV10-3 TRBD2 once CAISERESGNEQFF TGTGCCATCAGCGAGCGGGAGAGTGGCAATGAGCAGTTCTTC
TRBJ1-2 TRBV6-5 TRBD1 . CASRPGTGTYGYTF TGTGCCAGCAGACCCGGGACAGGTACCTATGGCTACACCTTC
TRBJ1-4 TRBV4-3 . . CASSQASWDTTNEKLFF TGCGCCAGCAGCCAAGCTTCCTGGGATACAACTAATGAAAAACTGTTTTTT
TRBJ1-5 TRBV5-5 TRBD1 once CASSLQGGGNQPQHF TGTGCCAGCAGCTTGCAGGGGGGTGGAAATCAGCCCCAGCATTTT
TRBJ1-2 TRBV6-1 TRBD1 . CASSGVGTGEGSDYGYTF TGTGCCAGCAGTGGGGTTGGGACAGGGGAAGGTTCGGACTATGGCTACACCTTC
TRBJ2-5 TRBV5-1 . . CASSPLNDQETQYF TGCGCCAGCAGCCCTTTAAACGACCAAGAGACCCAGTACTTC
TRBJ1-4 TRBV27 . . CASRRSATNEKLFF TGTGCCAGCAGGAGGAGTGCAACTAATGAAAAACTGTTTTTT
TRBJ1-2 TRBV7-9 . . CASSLDAGLYGYTF TGTGCCAGCAGCTTGGATGCGGGGCTCTATGGCTACACCTTC
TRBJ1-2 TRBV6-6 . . CASSYSTQGLLDGYTF TGTGCCAGCAGTTACTCCACTCAGGGGTTACTAGATGGCTACACCTTC
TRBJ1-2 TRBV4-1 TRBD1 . CASSRDRSVTGGYTF TGCGCCAGCAGCCGGGACAGGAGTGTAACTGGTGGCTACACCTTC